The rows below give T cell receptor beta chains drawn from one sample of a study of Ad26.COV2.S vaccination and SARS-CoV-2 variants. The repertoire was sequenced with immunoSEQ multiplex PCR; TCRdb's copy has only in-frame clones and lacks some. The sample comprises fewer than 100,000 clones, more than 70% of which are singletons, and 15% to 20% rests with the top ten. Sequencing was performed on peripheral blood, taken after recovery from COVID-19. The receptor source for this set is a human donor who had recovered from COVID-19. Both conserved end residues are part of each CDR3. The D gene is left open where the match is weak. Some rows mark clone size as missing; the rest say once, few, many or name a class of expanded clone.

CDR3: CASSFDTFRNTQYF; DNA: TGTGCCAGCAGTTTCGACACCTTCCGGAATACGCAGTATTTT; J: TRBJ2-3; size: once; V: TRBV6-5; D: NA
CDR3: CSVEGPLWFGRISTDTQYF; DNA: TGCAGCGTTGAAGGGCCCCTGTGGTTCGGGCGGATAAGCACAGATACGCAGTATTTT; J: TRBJ2-3; size: NA; V: TRBV29-1; D: NA
CDR3: CASSLSPRGRGTEAFF; DNA: TGTGCCAGCAGCTTAAGTCCCAGGGGGCGAGGCACTGAAGCTTTCTTT; J: TRBJ1-1; size: NA; V: TRBV11-2; D: TRBD1
CDR3: CASSPPKPGSYEQYF; DNA: TGTGCCAGCTCACCACCCAAGCCGGGCTCCTACGAGCAGTACTTC; J: TRBJ2-7; size: NA; V: TRBV18; D: NA
CDR3: CASSPLLERTAPPPRTDTQYF; DNA: TGTGCCAGCAGCCCACTTTTGGAGCGGACTGCCCCTCCCCCACGCACAGATACGCAGTATTTT; J: TRBJ2-3; size: NA; V: TRBV13; D: NA
CDR3: CATKGGKGSSSYNSPLHF; DNA: TGTGCCACCAAGGGGGGGAAGGGTTCAAGCTCCTATAATTCACCCCTCCACTTT; J: TRBJ1-6; size: NA; V: TRBV2; D: NA
CDR3: CASSYGISSETQYF; DNA: TGTGCCAGCAGTTATGGGATTTCCTCAGAGACCCAGTACTTC; J: TRBJ2-5; size: once; V: TRBV6-2/TRBV6-3; D: NA
CDR3: CASSYPASGDNEQFF; DNA: TGTGCCAGCAGTTACCCAGCTAGCGGTGACAATGAGCAGTTCTTC; J: TRBJ2-1; size: NA; V: TRBV6-5; D: TRBD2
CDR3: CSVESSYRRNEQFF; DNA: TGCAGCGTTGAGTCCAGCTACCGTCGCAATGAGCAGTTCTTC; J: TRBJ2-1; size: NA; V: TRBV29-1; D: NA
CDR3: CASSLRGGSYEQYF; DNA: TGCGCCAGCAGCCTCCGGGGTGGATCCTACGAGCAGTACTTC; J: TRBJ2-7; size: once; V: TRBV5-1; D: NA
CDR3: CASSLMDRGSYEQYF; DNA: TGCGCCAGCAGCTTGATGGACAGGGGTTCCTACGAGCAGTACTTC; J: TRBJ2-7; size: once; V: TRBV5-1; D: TRBD1
CDR3: CASSLTDRNYGYTF; DNA: TGTGCCAGCAGCCTCACGGACAGAAACTATGGCTACACCTTC; J: TRBJ1-2; size: NA; V: TRBV7-2; D: NA
CDR3: CASGRGLVGDIQYF; DNA: TGTGCTAGTGGCAGGGGACTAGTAGGGGACATTCAGTACTTC; J: TRBJ2-4; size: NA; V: TRBV12-5; D: TRBD2
CDR3: CASSLSQVSGNTIYF; DNA: TGTGCCAGCAGCTTAAGTCAGGTGTCTGGAAACACCATATATTTT; J: TRBJ1-3; size: NA; V: TRBV13; D: NA
CDR3: CASSLRWGAQFF; DNA: TGTGCCAGCAGTTTAAGGTGGGGGGCGCAGTTCTTC; J: TRBJ2-1; size: once; V: TRBV27; D: NA
CDR3: CASSAQVAGSHNEQFF; DNA: TGTGCCAGCAGTGCCCAAGTAGCGGGAAGCCACAATGAGCAGTTCTTC; J: TRBJ2-1; size: NA; V: TRBV28; D: TRBD2
CDR3: CASSFRAGDPGELFF; DNA: TGTGCCAGCAGCTTTAGGGCGGGAGATCCCGGGGAGCTGTTTTTT; J: TRBJ2-2; size: NA; V: TRBV11-2; D: TRBD2
CDR3: CASSLRLYNEQFF; DNA: TGTGCCAGCAGCCTTCGACTCTACAATGAGCAGTTCTTC; J: TRBJ2-1; size: NA; V: TRBV14; D: NA
CDR3: CASSQLSNTQYF; DNA: TGTGCCAGCAGTCAACTCTCAAATACGCAGTATTTT; J: TRBJ2-3; size: NA; V: TRBV3-1/TRBV3-2; D: NA
CDR3: CASSFGLGGYEQYF; DNA: TGTGCCAGCAGTTTTGGCCTCGGCGGCTACGAGCAGTACTTC; J: TRBJ2-7; size: NA; V: TRBV28; D: NA
CDR3: CASSYLPGQTNEQFF; DNA: TGTGCCAGCAGTTACCTACCGGGACAGACGAATGAGCAGTTCTTC; J: TRBJ2-1; size: NA; V: TRBV6-5; D: TRBD1
CDR3: CASSFSLMNTEAFF; DNA: TGTGCCAGCAGTTTCTCACTGATGAACACTGAAGCTTTCTTT; J: TRBJ1-1; size: few; V: TRBV28; D: NA
CDR3: CASSLGTSGRQYF; DNA: TGTGCCAGCTCATTAGGGACTAGCGGGAGGCAGTACTTC; J: TRBJ2-7; size: NA; V: TRBV18; D: TRBD2
CDR3: CASSSDAVQGHEQYF; DNA: TGTGCCAGCTCGTCTGACGCGGTACAGGGCCACGAGCAGTACTTC; J: TRBJ2-7; size: NA; V: TRBV18; D: NA
CDR3: CASRHRDGPYEQYF; DNA: TGTGCCAGCAGGCACCGGGACGGACCCTACGAGCAGTACTTC; J: TRBJ2-7; size: NA; V: TRBV2; D: NA
CDR3: CASSPDRVNTEAFF; DNA: TGTGCCAGCAGTCCAGACAGGGTGAACACTGAAGCTTTCTTT; J: TRBJ1-1; size: NA; V: TRBV5-4; D: TRBD1
CDR3: CASSTGLAGASGANVLTF; DNA: TGTGCCAGTAGTACGGGACTAGCGGGAGCGAGCGGGGCCAACGTCCTGACTTTC; J: TRBJ2-6; size: NA; V: TRBV19; D: TRBD2
CDR3: CASSYNTGGWWQPQHF; DNA: TGTGCCAGCAGTTACAATACAGGGGGTTGGTGGCAGCCCCAGCATTTT; J: TRBJ1-5; size: NA; V: TRBV5-6; D: TRBD1
CDR3: CASSLEYEQYF; DNA: TGTGCCAGCAGTTTAGAATACGAGCAGTACTTC; J: TRBJ2-7; size: NA; V: TRBV28; D: NA
CDR3: CASSYRTTEAFF; DNA: TGTGCCAGCAGTTATAGGACCACTGAAGCTTTCTTT; J: TRBJ1-1; size: NA; V: TRBV6-2/TRBV6-3; D: NA
CDR3: CASSQGTGYSYEQYF; DNA: TGTGCCAGCAGCCAGGGGACAGGTTATTCCTACGAGCAGTACTTC; J: TRBJ2-7; size: NA; V: TRBV6-2/TRBV6-3; D: TRBD1
CDR3: CASSPPSNTEAFF; DNA: TGTGCCAGCAGCCCACCGAGTAACACTGAAGCTTTCTTT; J: TRBJ1-1; size: NA; V: TRBV13; D: NA
CDR3: CASSPQNSGANVLTF; DNA: TGTGCCAGCAGCCCTCAGAACTCTGGGGCCAACGTCCTGACTTTC; J: TRBJ2-6; size: few; V: TRBV7-3; D: NA
CDR3: CASSLDRDSNQPQHF; DNA: TGTGCCAGCAGCTTGGACAGGGATAGCAATCAGCCCCAGCATTTT; J: TRBJ1-5; size: few; V: TRBV5-4; D: NA